This T cell receptor beta chain was found in a study of cytomegalovirus exposure and HLA in healthy donors. CDR3 length: 15 residues. Germline assignment: CDR1 SGHTA and CDR2 FQGTGA. V lost 4 bases, J lost 6 bases, and 8 bases stayed unmatched. Primers: 60 Vbeta forward and 13 Jbeta reverse. The protocol was immunoSEQ multiplex PCR, while the TCRdb copy is restricted to in-frame clones and leaves out a portion. This repertoire shows around 67,000 clones, about four fifths found once; its top ten account for 6.5% to 8.5%. The sequencing sample was made of PBMCs. This clonotype was obtained from a man aged 18 to 29 in good health and CMV-seropositive. V is TRBV7-3 and J is TRBJ2-1; TRBD1 matches 8 bases. Written as DNA, the CDR3 is TGTGCCAGCAGCTCGCAGGGGGCAGGGGTCAATGAGCAGTTCTTC. This codes for CASSSQGAGVNEQFF. The whole variable domain, remainder taken from reference TRBV7-3 and TRBJ2-1, is GAGVSQTPSNKVTEKGKYVELRCDPISGHTALYWYRQSLGQGPEFLIYFQGTGAADDSGLPNDRFFAVRPEGSVSTLKIQRTERGDSAVYLCASSSQGAGVNEQFFGPGTRLTVL.